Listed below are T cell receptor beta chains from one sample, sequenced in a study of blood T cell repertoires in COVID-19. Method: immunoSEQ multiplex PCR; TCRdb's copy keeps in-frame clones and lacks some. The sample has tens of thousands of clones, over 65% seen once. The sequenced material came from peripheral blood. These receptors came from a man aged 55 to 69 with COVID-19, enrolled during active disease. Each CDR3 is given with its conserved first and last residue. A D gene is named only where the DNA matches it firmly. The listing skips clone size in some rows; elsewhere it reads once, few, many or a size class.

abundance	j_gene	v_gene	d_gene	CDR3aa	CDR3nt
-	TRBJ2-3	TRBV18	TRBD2	CASSQTPLLIAGGRVDTQYF	TGTGCCAGCTCTCAAACGCCCCTCCTCATAGCGGGGGGGCGGGTAGATACGCAGTATTTT
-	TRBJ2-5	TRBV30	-	CAWDPGPRETQYF	TGTGCCTGGGACCCAGGGCCCCGGGAGACCCAGTACTTC
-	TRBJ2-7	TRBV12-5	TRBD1	CASGPGQGYEQYF	TGTGCTAGTGGTCCCGGACAGGGCTACGAGCAGTACTTC
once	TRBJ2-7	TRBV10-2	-	CASSERRDYEQYF	TGCGCCAGCAGTGAGCGGAGGGACTACGAGCAGTACTTC
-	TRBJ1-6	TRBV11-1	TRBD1	CASSQRGQDGSPLHF	TGTGCCAGCAGCCAAAGGGGACAGGATGGGTCACCCCTCCACTTT
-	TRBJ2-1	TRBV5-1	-	CASSLAGHYNEQFF	TGCGCCAGCAGCTTGGCGGGACACTACAATGAGCAGTTCTTC
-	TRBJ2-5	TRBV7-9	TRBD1	CASSLQGVETQYF	TGTGCCAGCAGCCTACAGGGGGTGGAGACCCAGTACTTC
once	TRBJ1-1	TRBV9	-	CASREGRTEAFF	TGTGCCAGCAGGGAGGGAAGGACTGAAGCTTTCTTT
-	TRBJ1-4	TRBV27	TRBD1	CASRGTGERYEKLFF	TGTGCCAGCAGAGGGACAGGGGAGAGGTATGAAAAACTGTTTTTT
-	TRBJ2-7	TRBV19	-	CASSPGQGEQYF	TGTGCCAGTAGTCCAGGGCAGGGCGAGCAGTACTTC
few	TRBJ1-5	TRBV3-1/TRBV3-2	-	CASSPAGLQGTQHF	TGTGCCAGCAGCCCTGCGGGCCTTCAAGGGACCCAGCATTTT
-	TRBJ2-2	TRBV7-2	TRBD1	CAREDRRNTGELFF	TGTGCCAGGGAGGACAGGCGGAACACCGGGGAGCTGTTTTTT
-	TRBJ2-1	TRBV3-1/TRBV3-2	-	CASRPQGINEQFF	TGTGCCAGCCGTCCCCAGGGTATCAATGAGCAGTTCTTC
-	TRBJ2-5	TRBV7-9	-	CAIDPGAEETQYF	TGTGCCATCGATCCTGGAGCGGAAGAGACCCAGTACTTC
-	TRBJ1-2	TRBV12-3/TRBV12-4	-	CASSPQIYGYTF	TGTGCCAGCAGTCCCCAAATTTATGGCTACACCTTC
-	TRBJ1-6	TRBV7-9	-	CASSPLTVESPLHF	TGTGCCAGCAGCCCTCTAACGGTAGAATCACCCCTCCACTTT
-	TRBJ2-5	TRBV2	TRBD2	CASSGTSWGETQYF	TGTGCCAGCAGTGGGACTAGCTGGGGAGAGACCCAGTACTTC
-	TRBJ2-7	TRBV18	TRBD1	CASSLQGAINEQYF	TGTGCCAGCTCACTACAGGGGGCTATCAACGAGCAGTACTTC
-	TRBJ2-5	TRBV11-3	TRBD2	CASSEGPGLEETQYF	TGTGCCAGCAGCGAAGGACCGGGACTAGAAGAGACCCAGTACTTC
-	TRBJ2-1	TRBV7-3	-	CASSDLPGAYNEQFF	TGTGCCAGCAGCGACCTCCCCGGGGCCTACAATGAGCAGTTCTTC
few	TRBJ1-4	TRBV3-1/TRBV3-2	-	CASRPYDREKLFF	TGTGCCAGCAGACCGTACGACAGGGAAAAACTGTTTTTT
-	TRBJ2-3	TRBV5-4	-	CASSTQQVTSTDTQYF	TGTGCCAGCAGCACCCAACAGGTGACTAGCACAGATACGCAGTATTTT
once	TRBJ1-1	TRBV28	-	CASSLWARNTEAFF	TGTGCCAGCAGTTTATGGGCCCGAAACACTGAAGCTTTCTTT
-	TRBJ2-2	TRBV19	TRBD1	CASSPGQGDRGELFF	TGTGCCAGTAGCCCGGGACAGGGAGATCGCGGGGAGCTGTTTTTT
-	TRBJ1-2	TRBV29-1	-	CSVFDGANYGYTF	TGCAGCGTTTTCGACGGAGCTAACTATGGCTACACCTTC
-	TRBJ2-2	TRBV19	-	CASSTGENTGELFF	TGTGCCAGTAGTACAGGGGAGAACACCGGGGAGCTGTTTTTT
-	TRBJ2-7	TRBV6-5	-	CASSTQPSPFYEQYF	TGTGCCAGCAGTACTCAACCGTCCCCTTTCTACGAGCAGTACTTC
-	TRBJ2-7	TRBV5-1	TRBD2	CASSPSGRAYEQYF	TGCGCCAGCAGCCCTAGCGGGAGGGCCTATGAGCAGTACTTC
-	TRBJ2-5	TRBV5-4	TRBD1	CASHEKRTGQETQYF	TGTGCCAGCCACGAAAAAAGGACAGGCCAAGAGACCCAGTACTTC
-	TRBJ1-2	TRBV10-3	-	CAISAGVQYGYTF	TGTGCCATCAGTGCGGGGGTACAGTATGGCTACACCTTC
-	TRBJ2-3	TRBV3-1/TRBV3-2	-	CASSQVTQGRRTDTQYF	TGTGCCAGCAGCCAAGTAACTCAGGGGAGAAGAACAGATACGCAGTATTTT
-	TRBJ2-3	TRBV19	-	CASSIEGTDTQYF	TGTGCCAGTAGTATTGAGGGCACAGATACGCAGTATTTT
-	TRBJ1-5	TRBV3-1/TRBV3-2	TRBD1	CASSQDVAGGQPQHF	TGTGCCAGCAGCCAAGATGTAGCAGGGGGGCAGCCCCAGCATTTT
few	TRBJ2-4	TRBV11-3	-	CASSLDADIQYF	TGTGCCAGCAGCTTAGATGCGGACATTCAGTACTTC
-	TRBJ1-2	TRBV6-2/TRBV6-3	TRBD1	CASSFNRGRGYTF	TGTGCCAGCAGTTTTAACAGGGGAAGAGGCTACACCTTC
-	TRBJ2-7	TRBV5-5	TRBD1	CASSLDGQGSYEQYF	TGTGCCAGCAGCCTCGACGGACAGGGCTCCTACGAGCAGTACTTC
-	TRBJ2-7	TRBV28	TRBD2	CASFPASGGAYEQYF	TGTGCCAGCTTTCCTGCTAGCGGGGGGGCTTACGAGCAGTACTTC
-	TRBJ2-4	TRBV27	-	CASSSSSKPGERIQYF	TGTGCCAGCAGTTCCTCGTCTAAGCCCGGTGAACGCATTCAGTACTTC
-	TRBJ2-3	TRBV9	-	CASSRRSLLTDTQYF	TGTGCCAGCAGCCGAAGGAGTTTACTCACAGATACGCAGTATTTT
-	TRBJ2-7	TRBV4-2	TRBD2	CASSQHRDYKRSYEQYF	TGTGCCAGCAGCCAACACCGGGACTATAAACGCTCCTACGAGCAGTACTTC
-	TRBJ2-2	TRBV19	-	CATRQRSANTGELFF	TGTGCCACCCGACAGAGGTCCGCGAACACCGGGGAGCTGTTTTTT
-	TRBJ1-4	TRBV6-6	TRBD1	CASSRTGDFEKLFF	TGTGCCAGCAGTCGGACAGGGGATTTTGAAAAACTGTTTTTT
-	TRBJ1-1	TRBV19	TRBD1	CASTKREGALAEAFF	TGTGCCAGTACCAAGAGAGAGGGGGCATTGGCTGAAGCTTTCTTT
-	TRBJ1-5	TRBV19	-	CASSRGWESNQPQHF	TGTGCCAGTAGTCGGGGTTGGGAGAGCAATCAGCCCCAGCATTTT
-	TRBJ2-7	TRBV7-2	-	CASSLFTGIYEQYF	TGTGCCAGCAGCTTATTTACGGGGATCTACGAGCAGTACTTC
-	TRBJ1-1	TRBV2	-	CASSVEGGEAFF	TGTGCCAGCAGTGTAGAAGGGGGAGAAGCTTTCTTT
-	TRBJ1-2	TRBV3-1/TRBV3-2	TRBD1	CASSPRGGQGVLYGYTF	TGTGCCAGCAGCCCCAGAGGGGGACAGGGGGTTCTCTATGGCTACACCTTC
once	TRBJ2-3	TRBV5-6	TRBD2	CASSLMSGGLNTQYF	TGTGCCAGCAGCTTGATGTCCGGGGGGTTGAATACGCAGTATTTT
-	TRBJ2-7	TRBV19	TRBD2	CASSPGTSGTYEQYF	TGTGCCAGTAGTCCCGGGACTAGCGGGACCTACGAGCAGTACTTC
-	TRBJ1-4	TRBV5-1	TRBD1	CASSLQGGTTNEKLFF	TGCGCCAGCAGCTTACAGGGGGGAACAACTAATGAAAAACTGTTTTTT